The rows below give T cell receptor beta chains drawn from one sample of a study of patients and donors after allogeneic stem cell transplantation. One entry per CDR3 protein results from TCRdb running MiXCR on the RT-PCR reads. Counted here are approximately 170,000 distinct CDR3 sequences, nearly 25% occurring once; the ten biggest clones make up approximately 26%. Material: blood, either unsorted or a sorted T cell fraction (not recorded which). These TCRs come from a human donor who was either an allogeneic HSCT recipient or a stem cell or donor lymphocyte infusion donor (not recorded which). It is not recorded whose cells these are; they may come from a transplant donor. Each CDR3 is given with its conserved first and last residue. A D gene is named only where the DNA matches it firmly. Rows may omit the clone size; those that give it use once, few, many or a size class.

>TRBJ2-1|TRBD1|TRBV24-1|.
TGTGCCGAGTTCCGGGACAGGGTATTCAATGAGCAGTTCTTC
CAEFRDRVFNEQFF
>TRBJ1-6|TRBD1|TRBV4-3|few
TGCGCCAGCAGCGACCGGGACAGGTATTCACCCCTCCACTTT
CASSDRDRYSPLHF
>TRBJ2-1|.|TRBV5-1|.
TGCGCCAGCAGTCGGACTTCACCAGGATACAATGAGCAGTTCTTC
CASSRTSPGYNEQFF
>TRBJ2-3|.|TRBV2|.
TGTGCCTCCAACCTTAGGTTCTCACCGTCAGATACGCAGTATTTT
CASNLRFSPSDTQYF
>TRBJ2-3|.|TRBV5-1|.
TGCGCCAGCAGCAGACAAAGCACAGATACGCAGTATTTT
CASSRQSTDTQYF
>TRBJ1-2|.|TRBV20-1|few
TGCAGTGCTAGTGATGGCTACACCTTC
CSASDGYTF
>TRBJ1-5|.|TRBV20-1|few
TGCAGTGCTAAGGGGCGGCGCAATCAGCCCCAGCATTTT
CSAKGRRNQPQHF
>TRBJ2-3|.|TRBV5-1|few
TGCGCCAGCAGCTTGGAGGATAGCACAGATACGCAGTATTTT
CASSLEDSTDTQYF
>TRBJ2-2|.|TRBV12-3/TRBV12-4|few
TGTGCCAGCAAAGACAGGAACACCGGGGAGCTGTTTTTT
CASKDRNTGELFF
>TRBJ2-4|.|TRBV13|.
TGTGCCAGCAGCACCCAGGTTCTTACCCCGGGAAACATTCAGTACTTC
CASSTQVLTPGNIQYF
>TRBJ2-7|TRBD2|TRBV29-1|.
TGCAGCGTCTTTTCGACTAGCGGGAGCTACGAGCAGTACTTC
CSVFSTSGSYEQYF
>TRBJ2-7|.|TRBV5-1|.
TGCGCCAGCAGCTTGACAGGGACGGTGCCCTACGAGCAGTACTTC
CASSLTGTVPYEQYF
>TRBJ2-5|.|TRBV27|.
TGTGCCAGCAGTTTATCGCTGTTGGAGACCCAGTACTTC
CASSLSLLETQYF
>TRBJ2-1|TRBD1|TRBV10-3|.
TGTGCCATCAACTTTCGACAGGGGGCTAAAGATGAGCAGTTCTTC
CAINFRQGAKDEQFF
>TRBJ2-7|.|TRBV20-1|.
TGCAGTGCTAGAGACCTATTGAGGACAGCACGGCTGGACTACGAGCAGTACTTC
CSARDLLRTARLDYEQYF
>TRBJ1-5|.|TRBV5-1|.
TGCGCCAGCAGCTTGGGAACAGGGAGGTCCGCTGATCAGCCCCAGCATTTT
CASSLGTGRSADQPQHF
>TRBJ1-2|.|TRBV19|many
TGTGCCAGTAGTTTTAACCCCGGGACAAATAACTATGGCTACACCTTC
CASSFNPGTNNYGYTF
>TRBJ2-7|TRBD2|TRBV20-1|.
TGCAGTGCTAGAGATTGGACTAGCGACGTCCACGAGCAGTACTTC
CSARDWTSDVHEQYF
>TRBJ2-3|.|TRBV29-1|.
TGCAGCGTTGTGGCGGGGCACGGCACAGATACGCAGTATTTT
CSVVAGHGTDTQYF
>TRBJ2-3|TRBD2|TRBV5-1|.
TGCGCCAGCAGCTTCCTAGCGGGGGGTACTAGCACAGATACGCAGTATTTT
CASSFLAGGTSTDTQYF
>TRBJ2-7|.|TRBV10-3|few
TGTGCCATCAGCTCTTCGAGGATCTACTACGAGCAGTACTTC
CAISSSRIYYEQYF
>TRBJ2-7|.|TRBV4-1|few
TGCGCCAGCAGCCAAATAACAGGGATTCCCTACGAGCAGTACTTC
CASSQITGIPYEQYF
>TRBJ2-3|.|TRBV11-2|.
TGTGCCAGCAGCTTCTCTTCATCCAGAGATACGCAGTATTTT
CASSFSSSRDTQYF
>TRBJ2-3|.|TRBV27|few
TGTGCCAGCAGTTTAACTAGTCCAGGGAGCACAGATACGCAGTATTTT
CASSLTSPGSTDTQYF
>TRBJ2-1|.|TRBV24-1|.
TGTGCCACCAGTGGAGGTAGAGAGTACAATGAGCAGTTCTTC
CATSGGREYNEQFF
>TRBJ1-5|.|TRBV6-5|many
TGTGCCAGCAGTTACGCCGGCCGGGGGCCCCAGCATTTT
CASSYAGRGPQHF
>TRBJ1-1|.|TRBV7-2|.
TGTGCCAGCAGCTTGGACACCATGAACACTGAAGCTTTCTTT
CASSLDTMNTEAFF
>TRBJ2-1|.|TRBV12-3/TRBV12-4|few
TGTGCCAGCAGTCTCTTAGGGACCGATGAGCAGTTCTTC
CASSLLGTDEQFF
>TRBJ2-2|TRBD2|TRBV4-1|.
TGCGCCAGCAGCCGCCCTCGACTAGCGGGGGGGCATGGGGACACCGGGGAGCTGTTTTTT
CASSRPRLAGGHGDTGELFF
>TRBJ1-1|.|TRBV29-1|many
TGCAGCGTTGAAGAGGGCCAGCTGAACACTGAAGCTTTCTTT
CSVEEGQLNTEAFF
>TRBJ1-5|TRBD1|TRBV2|many
TGTGCCAGCAGTGGACAGGGAGTTCAGCCCCAGCATTTT
CASSGQGVQPQHF
>TRBJ1-2|TRBD1|TRBV29-1|few
TGCAGCGTGCCAGACAGGGGCGGCTACACCTTC
CSVPDRGGYTF
>TRBJ1-1|.|TRBV12-3/TRBV12-4|few
TGTGCCAGCAGTTTCACGGCGGGGAATACTGAAGCTTTCTTT
CASSFTAGNTEAFF